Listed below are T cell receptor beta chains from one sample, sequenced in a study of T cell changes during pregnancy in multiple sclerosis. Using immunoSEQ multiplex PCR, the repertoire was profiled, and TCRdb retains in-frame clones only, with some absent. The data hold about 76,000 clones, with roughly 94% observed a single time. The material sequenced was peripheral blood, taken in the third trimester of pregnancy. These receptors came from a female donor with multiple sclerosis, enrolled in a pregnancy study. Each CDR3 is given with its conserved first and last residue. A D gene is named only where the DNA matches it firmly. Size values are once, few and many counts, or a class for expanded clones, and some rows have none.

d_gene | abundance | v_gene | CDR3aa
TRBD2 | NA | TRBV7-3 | CASSPSGAPGTQYF
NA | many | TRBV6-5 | CASSYPGVTEAFF
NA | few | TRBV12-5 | CASGLLGDTGELFF
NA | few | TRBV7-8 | CASSPMTGHTEAFF
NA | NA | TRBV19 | CASSSAGTTIKGQETQYF
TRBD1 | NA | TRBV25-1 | CASSGSGTGVNYGYTF
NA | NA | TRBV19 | CATSTGWHGELFF
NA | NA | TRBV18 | CASSPGAYEQYF
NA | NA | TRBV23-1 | CASRSLGGVRTF
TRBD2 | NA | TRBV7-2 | CASSLDGGGAGETQYF
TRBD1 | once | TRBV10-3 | CAIRQGSTGELFF
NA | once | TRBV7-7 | CASSLVAGATTDTQYF
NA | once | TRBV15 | CATSSRQVDGVQYF
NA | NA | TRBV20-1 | CSGRPGTEAFF
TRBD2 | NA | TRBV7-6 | CASSLGSREVDEQFF
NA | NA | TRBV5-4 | CASSFGGAIGTGELFF
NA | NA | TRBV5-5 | CASSLGPAGFRSSNQPQHF
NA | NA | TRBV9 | CASSAMQGLGGYTF
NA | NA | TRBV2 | CASSDDRRSTSNYGYTF
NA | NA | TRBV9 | CASSVSWGNQPQHF
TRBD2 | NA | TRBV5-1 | CASSLAGDHEQYF
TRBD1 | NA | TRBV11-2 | CASSLLKGQGVLKEQYF
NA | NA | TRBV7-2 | CASSLAPQSLNSPLHF
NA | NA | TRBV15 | CATSRGGSGGTEAFF
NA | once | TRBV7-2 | CASSKQGTHSPLHF
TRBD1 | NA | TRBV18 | CASSPGQGGGYTF
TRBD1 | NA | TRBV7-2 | CASSGTGATSTDTQYF
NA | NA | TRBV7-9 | CASSYLIGEQYF
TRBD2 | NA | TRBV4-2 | CASSQDPAGGGETQYF
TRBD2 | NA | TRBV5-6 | CASSPGLGGGWNEQFF
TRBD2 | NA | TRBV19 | CASSIVAGTYNEQFF